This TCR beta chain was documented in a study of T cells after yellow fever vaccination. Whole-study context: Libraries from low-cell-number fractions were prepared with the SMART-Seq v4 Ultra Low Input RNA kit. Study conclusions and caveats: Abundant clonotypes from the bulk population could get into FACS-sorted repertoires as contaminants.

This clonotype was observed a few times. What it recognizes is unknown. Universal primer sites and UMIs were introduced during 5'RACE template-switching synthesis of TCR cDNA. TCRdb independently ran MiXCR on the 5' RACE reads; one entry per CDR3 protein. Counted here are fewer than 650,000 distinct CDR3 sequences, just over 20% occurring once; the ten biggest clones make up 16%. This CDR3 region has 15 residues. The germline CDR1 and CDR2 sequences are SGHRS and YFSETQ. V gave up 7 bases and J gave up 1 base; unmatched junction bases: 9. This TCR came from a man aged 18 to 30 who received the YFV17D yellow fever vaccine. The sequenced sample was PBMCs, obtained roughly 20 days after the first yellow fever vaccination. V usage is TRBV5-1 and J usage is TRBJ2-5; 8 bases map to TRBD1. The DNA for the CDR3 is TGCGCCAGCCAACCACAGGGGGGTCTCCAAGAGACCCAGTACTTC. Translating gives CASQPQGGLQETQYF.